Listed below are T cell receptor beta chains from one sample, sequenced in a study of cytomegalovirus exposure and HLA in healthy donors. Profiling relied on immunoSEQ multiplex PCR, and the TCRdb table lists in-frame clones only, not all of them. Of around 110,000 clones listed, 70% to 75% are singletons. Specimen: PBMCs. The receptor set was obtained from a woman younger than 35 in good health and CMV-seronegative. CDR3s include the opening cysteine and the closing phenylalanine or tryptophan. The order of the fields is V gene, J gene, clone size, D gene, CDR3 DNA, CDR3 protein. A D gene is named only where the DNA matches it firmly. The listing skips clone size in some rows; elsewhere it reads once, few, many or a size class.

>TRBV6-7|TRBJ2-1|few|-
TGTGCCAGCAGTTACTCTAGGAGCGACTACAATGAGCAGTTCTTC
CASSYSRSDYNEQFF
>TRBV28|TRBJ2-2|once|-
TGTGCCAGCATGGGGCCGAACACCGGGGAGCTGTTTTTT
CASMGPNTGELFF
>TRBV2|TRBJ2-7|few|-
TGTGCCAGCAGTGAACAGGGGGGCACCTACGAGCAGTACTTC
CASSEQGGTYEQYF
>TRBV6-5|TRBJ1-2|-|TRBD1
TGTGCCAGCAGTTACAGGAATGCAGGGGGCGCCTATGGCTACACCTTC
CASSYRNAGGAYGYTF
>TRBV13|TRBJ1-6|-|-
TGTGCCAGCAGCAAAGAAGGGAGTTTCTATAATTCACCCCTCCACTTT
CASSKEGSFYNSPLHF
>TRBV28|TRBJ1-2|-|TRBD1
TGTGCCAGCAGTTCACCAGCGGCAGGGGGTAATCATGGCTACACCTTC
CASSSPAAGGNHGYTF
>TRBV19|TRBJ2-5|few|-
TGTGCCAGTAGTATTTCAGCGCAGGGCGCCCAAGAGACCCAGTACTTC
CASSISAQGAQETQYF
>TRBV6-1|TRBJ1-1|-|-
TGTGCCAGGGTTTGCGTTAAGACTGAAGCTTTCTTT
CARVCVKTEAFF
>TRBV30|TRBJ1-1|-|-
TGTGCCTGTACAGGTGGGGCAGGGGACACTGAAGCTTTCTTT
CACTGGAGDTEAFF
>TRBV12-5|TRBJ2-2|-|-
TGTGCTAGTGGTTTCACGACAGTCCGGGACACCGGGGAGCTGTTTTTT
CASGFTTVRDTGELFF
>TRBV28|TRBJ1-1|-|TRBD1
TGTGCCAGCACCTTGACAGGGGGAAACACTGAAGCTTTCTTT
CASTLTGGNTEAFF
>TRBV5-1|TRBJ1-5|-|-
TGCGCCAGCAGCTTGGAAGGGACTTTCAATCAGCCCCAGCATTTT
CASSLEGTFNQPQHF
>TRBV4-1|TRBJ2-3|-|-
TGCGCCAGCAGCCAAGGCCCAGCGGTAGATACGCAGTATTTT
CASSQGPAVDTQYF
>TRBV7-9|TRBJ2-7|-|-
TGTGCCAGCAGCTTTCGGACATCCTACGAGCAGTACTTC
CASSFRTSYEQYF
>TRBV30|TRBJ1-1|-|-
TGCGCCTGGAGTTCACCGCAGGTTTGGACAAGGGGCCCTGAAGCTTTCTTT
CAWSSPQVWTRGPEAFF
>TRBV5-4|TRBJ2-7|-|TRBD1
TGTGCCAGCAGCTTTGCCGGGACAGCCGCCCCAGACGAGCAGTACTTC
CASSFAGTAAPDEQYF
>TRBV4-1|TRBJ1-1|-|-
TGCGCCAGCAGCCAAGGCCCCCAGGGAAACACTGAAGCTTTCTTT
CASSQGPQGNTEAFF
>TRBV5-1|TRBJ2-3|once|TRBD1
TGCGCCAGCCTGTTAGGACAGGGCTCAAGAGATACGCAGTATTTT
CASLLGQGSRDTQYF
>TRBV30|TRBJ1-1|once|-
TGTGCCTGGAGTCAAGGGGGAAATGAAGCTTTCTTT
CAWSQGGNEAFF
>TRBV27|TRBJ1-5|-|-
TGTGCCAGCAGTTTCTATGGCGGTAATCAGCCCCAGCATTTT
CASSFYGGNQPQHF
>TRBV7-9|TRBJ2-1|-|TRBD1
TGTGCCAGCAGCGAGACAGGGGGCTTGTCCTACAATGAGCAGTTCTTC
CASSETGGLSYNEQFF
>TRBV28|TRBJ1-1|-|-
TGTGCCAGCAATAGAAAGGTTACAGGGCGGCGCACTGAAGCTTTCTTT
CASNRKVTGRRTEAFF
>TRBV28|TRBJ2-7|once|-
TGTGCCAGCACCGGCGCGGGGACGGGCGCCTACGAGCAGTACTTC
CASTGAGTGAYEQYF
>TRBV5-1|TRBJ1-2|once|-
TGCGCCAGCAGCTTGGAATCCCTTGGCTACACCTTC
CASSLESLGYTF
>TRBV9|TRBJ2-7|once|-
TGTGCCAGCAGCGCCGGGGGCTCCTACGAGCAGTACTTC
CASSAGGSYEQYF
>TRBV6-1|TRBJ1-6|-|-
TGTGCCAGCATATCCCAGGGCAATTCACCCCTCCACTTT
CASISQGNSPLHF
>TRBV6-1|TRBJ2-7|-|-
TGTGCCAGCAGTGCCGGGAACGGGTTCGGCTACGAGCAGTACTTC
CASSAGNGFGYEQYF
>TRBV5-5|TRBJ2-5|-|-
TGTGCCAGCAGCCTCCCGGGGGGCCGAGAGACCCAGTACTTC
CASSLPGGRETQYF
>TRBV7-9|TRBJ2-7|-|-
TGTGCCAGCAGCTTCTCAGACTACGAGCAGTACTTC
CASSFSDYEQYF
>TRBV6-1|TRBJ1-6|-|-
TGTGCCAGCAGTGGGGGGGGCTCCTATAATTCACCCCTCCACTTT
CASSGGGSYNSPLHF
>TRBV11-2|TRBJ2-4|-|-
TGTGCCAGCAGCTTTGTATGGGGGGACGGAAACATTCAGTACTTC
CASSFVWGDGNIQYF
>TRBV5-1|TRBJ1-4|few|-
TGCGCCAGCAGCCTATCCGATAATCCAACTAATGAAAAACTGTTTTTT
CASSLSDNPTNEKLFF
>TRBV7-8|TRBJ1-5|-|-
TGTGCCAGCAGCTCCGTCAGGGGACATCAGCCCCAGCATTTT
CASSSVRGHQPQHF
>TRBV11-3|TRBJ2-7|-|-
TGTGCCAGCAGCTTACGGTCTGGGAGGAACGAGCAGTACTTC
CASSLRSGRNEQYF
>TRBV25-1|TRBJ2-2|-|TRBD2
TGTGCCAGCAGTCGGGGGGGCGGGAGTACCGGGGAGCTGTTTTTT
CASSRGGGSTGELFF
>TRBV14|TRBJ2-1|-|-
TGTGCCAGCAGTTACAGGGTGAGGACCTACAATGAGCAGTTCTTC
CASSYRVRTYNEQFF
>TRBV2|TRBJ1-5|few|-
TGTGCCAGCAGTGCACAGCCGGGCAATCAGCCCCAGCATTTT
CASSAQPGNQPQHF
>TRBV5-1|TRBJ1-4|-|-
TGCGCCAGCAGCCCGACCCTTTACCCCGGGGAAAAACTGTTTTTT
CASSPTLYPGEKLFF
>TRBV5-1|TRBJ2-1|few|TRBD2
TGCGCCAGCAGCGGAGGAGCGGGGAGGGGATACAATGAGCAGTTCTTC
CASSGGAGRGYNEQFF
>TRBV5-1|TRBJ2-5|-|TRBD2
TGCGCCAGCAGGCCACGACTAGCGGGGGTTCAAGAGACCCAGTACTTC
CASRPRLAGVQETQYF
>TRBV27|TRBJ2-7|-|-
TGTGCCAGCAGGGCCTTGAGGAGTGGGGCCCGCGAGCAGTACTTC
CASRALRSGAREQYF
>TRBV10-3|TRBJ2-1|-|TRBD2
TGTGCCATCAGGGGGACTAGCGGGTTCTACAATGAGCAGTTCTTC
CAIRGTSGFYNEQFF
>TRBV5-1|TRBJ2-5|few|TRBD1
TGCGCCAGCAGCTGGGGACAGGGAGAGACCCAGTACTTC
CASSWGQGETQYF
>TRBV9|TRBJ2-7|-|-
TGTGCCAGCAGCACTACTAGCTGGAGTGGTGAGCAGTACTTC
CASSTTSWSGEQYF
>TRBV6-6|TRBJ1-1|-|TRBD1
TGTGCCAGCAGTTACTCTCCCCAGGGGGCAGCTGAAGCTTTCTTT
CASSYSPQGAAEAFF
>TRBV6-5|TRBJ2-1|-|TRBD2
TGTGCCAGCAGTTACATACAGGGACTAGGCAATGAGCAGTTCTTC
CASSYIQGLGNEQFF
>TRBV7-3|TRBJ2-2|-|TRBD2
TGTGCCAGCAGCTTGATGGGGACTAGCGTGCCCGGGGAGCTGTTTTTT
CASSLMGTSVPGELFF
>TRBV11-3|TRBJ1-1|-|-
TGTGCCAGCAGCTTAAGGGGGAACACTGAAGCTTTCTTT
CASSLRGNTEAFF
>TRBV7-2|TRBJ1-1|-|-
TGTGCCAGCAGCCCCGAAGCCTTGGACACTGAAGCTTTCTTT
CASSPEALDTEAFF
>TRBV6-5|TRBJ2-1|-|TRBD1
TGTGCCAGCAGTACGGGGACAGGGGGCTCCGTGCAGTTCTTC
CASSTGTGGSVQFF
>TRBV6-1|TRBJ1-1|-|-
TGTGCCAGCAGTGAGACAGTGAACACTGAAGCTTTCTTT
CASSETVNTEAFF
>TRBV30|TRBJ1-1|once|TRBD1
TGTGCCTGGAGTGTTAAGACAGGGGGTTTCGCTGAAGCTTTCTTT
CAWSVKTGGFAEAFF
>TRBV6-4|TRBJ2-7|once|TRBD2
TGTGCCACCGGCGGGCTAGCGGCTTCCTTTTCCTACGAGCAGTACTTC
CATGGLAASFSYEQYF
>TRBV5-1|TRBJ1-1|-|-
TGCGCCAGCAGCTTGGCGGGGGAGGGAGCTTTCTTT
CASSLAGEGAFF
>TRBV6-5|TRBJ1-5|few|TRBD1
TGTGCCAGCAGTTCGCGACAGGGGTATCAGCCCCAGCATTTT
CASSSRQGYQPQHF
>TRBV6-1|TRBJ2-7|few|TRBD2
TGTGCCAGCAGTTTAGCGGGGGGGTACGAGCAGTACTTC
CASSLAGGYEQYF
>TRBV4-1|TRBJ1-6|-|TRBD1
TGCGCCAGCAGCCAAGAACAGGGGTCACCCCTCCACTTT
CASSQEQGSPLHF
>TRBV29-1|TRBJ1-5|-|TRBD1
TGCAGCGTTACGGGGACAGGGCAGGGAGGGAATCAGCCCCAGCATTTT
CSVTGTGQGGNQPQHF